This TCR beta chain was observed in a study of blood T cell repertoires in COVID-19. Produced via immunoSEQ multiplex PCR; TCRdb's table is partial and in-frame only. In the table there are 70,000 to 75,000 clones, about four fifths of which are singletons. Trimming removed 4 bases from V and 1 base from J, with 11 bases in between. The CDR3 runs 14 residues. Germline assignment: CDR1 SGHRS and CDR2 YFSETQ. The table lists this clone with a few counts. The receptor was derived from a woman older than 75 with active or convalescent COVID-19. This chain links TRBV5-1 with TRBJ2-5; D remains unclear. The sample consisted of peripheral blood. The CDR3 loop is CASSPSNTQETQYF. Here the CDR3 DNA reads TGCGCCAGCAGCCCCTCCAACACCCAAGAGACCCAGTACTTC.